This T cell receptor beta chain is from a study of blood T cell repertoires in COVID-19. Study information: The United States, Italy and Spain supplied acute and convalescent COVID-19 samples. T cells, B-cell-depleted T cells, or PBMCs supplied cDNA or gDNA.

Germline-derived CDR1 and CDR2 are SEHNR and FQNEAQ (reference sequence). With V trimmed by 2 bases and J by 3 bases, 13 bases remained unmatched. This CDR3 region has 19 residues. Only in-frame clones appear in the TCRdb table, and some are missing; sequencing was by immunoSEQ multiplex PCR. The sample contains fewer than 150,000 clones, less than 75% of which appear only once. This TCR was sampled from a human donor with acute or convalescent COVID-19. The donor label of this sample is uncertain. Sequencing was carried out using peripheral blood. The V call is TRBV7-9, the J call TRBJ2-3, with 11 bases fitting TRBD2. The chain's CDR3 is CASSLSIAGGPTGTDTQYF. The CDR3 nucleotides read TGTGCCAGCAGCTTATCGATAGCGGGGGGGCCAACAGGAACAGATACGCAGTATTTT.